The TCR beta chain described here comes from a study of T cell responses to AZD1222 COVID-19 vaccine. Germline V gene sequence: CDR1 SGHTA, CDR2 FQGNSA. CDR3 size: 15 residues. With 3 bases clipped from V and 3 bases from J, the junction kept 4 bases outside the gene matches. Sequenced by immunoSEQ multiplex PCR; TCRdb stores in-frame clones only, minus some. The sample has roughly 50,000 clones, around 89% seen once. Only one count was recorded for this clone. The material sequenced was peripheral blood, taken 28 days after the second AZD1222 dose. This TCR derives from an adult who received the AZD1222 COVID-19 vaccine. J is TRBJ2-7 and V is TRBV7-2; 11 bases fit TRBD1. This chain's CDR3 is CASSFGQGAYYEQYF. In DNA, the CDR3 is TGTGCCAGCAGCTTCGGACAGGGGGCGTACTACGAGCAGTACTTC.